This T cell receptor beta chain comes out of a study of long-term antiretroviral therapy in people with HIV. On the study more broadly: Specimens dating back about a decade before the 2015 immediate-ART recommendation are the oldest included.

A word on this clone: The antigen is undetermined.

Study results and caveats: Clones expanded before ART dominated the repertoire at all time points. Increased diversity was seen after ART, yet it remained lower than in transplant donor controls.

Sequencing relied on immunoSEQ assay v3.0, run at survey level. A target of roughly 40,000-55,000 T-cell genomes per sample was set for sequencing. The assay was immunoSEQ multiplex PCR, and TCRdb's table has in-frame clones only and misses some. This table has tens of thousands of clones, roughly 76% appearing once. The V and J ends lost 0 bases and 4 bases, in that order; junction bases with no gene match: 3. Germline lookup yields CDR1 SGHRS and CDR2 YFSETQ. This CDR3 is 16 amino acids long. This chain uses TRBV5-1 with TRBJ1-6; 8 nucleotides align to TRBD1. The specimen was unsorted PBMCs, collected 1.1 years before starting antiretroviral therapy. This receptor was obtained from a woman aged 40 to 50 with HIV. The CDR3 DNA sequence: TGCGCCAGCAGCTTGGGACAGGGGAATTATAATTCACCCCTCCACTTT. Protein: CASSLGQGNYNSPLHF.